These T cell receptor beta chains were read from a single sample in a study of cytomegalovirus exposure and HLA in healthy donors. Data came from immunoSEQ multiplex PCR; TCRdb stores just in-frame clones and leaves some out. The table shows some 200,000 clones, with approximately 78% occurring only once. The sequencing sample was made of PBMCs. The receptors derive from a young woman in good health and CMV-seronegative. Both conserved end residues are part of each CDR3. D genes are given only for firm matches. Clone size, where shown, is once, few, many, or a class for clones that have expanded.

TRBD1	TRBV7-9	TRBJ2-5	NA	CASTYGDRGRWQYF	TGTGCCAGCACCTATGGGGACAGGGGGCGATGGCAGTACTTC
TRBD1	TRBV6-5	TRBJ2-7	NA	CASISGQGTEQYF	TGTGCCAGCATTTCGGGACAGGGGACCGAGCAGTACTTC
NA	TRBV2	TRBJ2-2	NA	CASNRDRANTGELFF	TGTGCCAGCAACAGAGACAGAGCGAACACCGGGGAGCTGTTTTTT
NA	TRBV28	TRBJ2-7	NA	CASSLWDIKYF	TGTGCCAGCAGTTTATGGGACATTAAGTACTTC
NA	TRBV27	TRBJ2-7	NA	CASSLWLVGGPREQYF	TGTGCCAGCAGTTTATGGCTGGTCGGGGGGCCGAGGGAGCAGTACTTC
TRBD2	TRBV19	TRBJ2-5	NA	CASSIDGVAGGLHQETQYF	TGTGCCAGTAGTATAGATGGGGTAGCGGGGGGACTACACCAAGAGACCCAGTACTTC
TRBD2	TRBV5-1	TRBJ2-2	NA	CASSLSVAGGKAGELFF	TGCGCCAGCAGCTTGAGCGTAGCGGGAGGGAAAGCCGGGGAGCTGTTTTTT
NA	TRBV7-9	TRBJ2-1	few	CASSLAGGKNNEQFF	TGTGCCAGCAGCTTAGCGGGGGGTAAAAACAATGAGCAGTTCTTC
NA	TRBV15	TRBJ1-1	NA	CATSRAGAIWGSTEAFF	TGTGCCACCAGCAGAGCAGGGGCCATCTGGGGGAGCACTGAAGCTTTCTTT
TRBD1	TRBV28	TRBJ2-7	NA	CASSLGGQGSYEQYF	TGTGCCAGCAGTTTAGGGGGACAGGGGAGCTACGAGCAGTACTTC
NA	TRBV27	TRBJ1-5	once	CASRGQAHQPQHF	TGTGCCAGCAGGGGGCAGGCCCATCAGCCCCAGCATTTT
TRBD1	TRBV27	TRBJ2-5	NA	CASSLSPGQGWTQYF	TGTGCCAGCAGTTTAAGCCCGGGACAGGGTTGGACCCAGTACTTC
TRBD2	TRBV2	TRBJ2-5	NA	CASRGLARETQYF	TGTGCCAGCAGGGGACTAGCGAGAGAGACCCAGTACTTC